The rows below give T cell receptor beta chains drawn from one sample of a study of OX40 agonist ivuxolimab in advanced cancers. The table came from immunoSEQ multiplex PCR; TCRdb's copy has only in-frame clones and leaves some out. Of tens of thousands of clones listed, more than 90% were seen once; the top ten hold around 6.5%. The specimen was CD4+ or CD8+ T cells sorted from blood, collected in a trial of the OX40 agonist ivuxolimab. The receptors here all came from an adult with an advanced solid tumor such as melanoma, head and neck, liver or kidney cancer. The CDR3 runs from the conserved cysteine through the conserved F or W. D genes are given only for firm matches. Size tells how often a clone was seen (once, few, many) or the class of an expanded clone, and some rows leave it out.

-	-	TRBV25-1	TRBJ1-6	CASSVTPEINSPLHF	TGTGCCAGCAGTGTGACCCCAGAAATAAATTCACCCCTCCACTTT
-	-	TRBV30	TRBJ1-6	CAWSVSGVSSPLHF	TGTGCCTGGAGTGTAAGCGGGGTCAGCTCACCCCTCCACTTT
-	-	TRBV5-1	TRBJ1-1	CASSPQGSGTEAFF	TGCGCCAGCAGCCCACAGGGTAGTGGCACTGAAGCTTTCTTT
-	-	TRBV11-1	TRBJ1-1	CASSFGSLNTEAFF	TGTGCCAGCAGCTTTGGCAGCTTGAACACTGAAGCTTTCTTT
-	-	TRBV5-1	TRBJ1-2	CASSLGPDISGGYTF	TGCGCCAGCAGCTTGGGCCCGGACATCTCTGGGGGCTACACCTTC
TRBD1	-	TRBV7-2	TRBJ1-5	CASSPFFPGTGNQPQHF	TGTGCCAGCAGCCCCTTTTTTCCCGGGACAGGTAATCAGCCCCAGCATTTT
TRBD2	-	TRBV2	TRBJ2-1	CASTGLAADNEQFF	TGTGCCAGCACGGGACTAGCGGCCGACAATGAGCAGTTCTTC
-	-	TRBV25-1	TRBJ1-1	CASSPVAPGRTEAFF	TGTGCCAGCAGTCCAGTGGCCCCGGGACGGACTGAAGCTTTCTTT
TRBD2	-	TRBV7-7	TRBJ2-1	CASSLSTSGSEQFF	TGTGCTAGCAGCTTAAGTACTAGCGGGAGTGAGCAGTTCTTC
-	-	TRBV2	TRBJ2-1	CASRAMAAEQFF	TGTGCCAGCAGAGCCATGGCGGCCGAGCAGTTCTTC
-	once	TRBV4-1	TRBJ2-7	CASRPLAGGGNSYEQYF	TGCGCCAGCAGGCCTCTTGCCGGGGGCGGGAACTCCTACGAGCAGTACTTC
-	once	TRBV6-5	TRBJ2-5	CASSYSTARETQYF	TGTGCCAGCAGTTACTCGACAGCCAGAGAGACCCAGTACTTC
TRBD1	-	TRBV5-1	TRBJ1-1	CASSSTGMGTEAFF	TGCGCCAGCAGCTCGACAGGGATGGGCACTGAAGCTTTCTTT